These T cell receptor beta chains were read from a single sample in a study of technical replicates of blood from a handful of donors. Some clones are missing from TCRdb's copy, which holds only in-frame ones; the method was immunoSEQ multiplex PCR. Among tens of thousands of clones listed, 85% to 95% were seen once. Material for sequencing was T cells isolated from PBMCs. These receptors were obtained from a human donor in good health. Each CDR3 is given with its conserved first and last residue. D genes are given only for firm matches. The size field is filled for only some rows; it gives once, few, many or a size class.

abundance | d_gene | j_gene | v_gene | CDR3aa | CDR3nt
- | TRBD1 | TRBJ1-2 | TRBV19 | CASRQGRYGYTF | TGTGCCTCTAGACAGGGAAGGTATGGCTACACCTTC
- | - | TRBJ2-3 | TRBV4-1 | CASRSLHTDTQYF | TGCGCCAGCAGGAGCCTCCACACAGATACGCAGTATTTT
once | - | TRBJ1-1 | TRBV28 | CASSRDRSEAFF | TGTGCCAGCAGCCGCGACAGGTCTGAAGCTTTCTTT
- | - | TRBJ1-2 | TRBV5-6 | CASSLADLLNYGYTF | TGTGCCAGCAGCTTGGCTGATCTACTTAACTATGGCTACACCTTC
- | TRBD1 | TRBJ2-1 | TRBV4-2 | CASSQGTGPSYNEQFF | TGTGCCAGCAGCCAAGGGACAGGCCCATCCTACAATGAGCAGTTCTTC
once | - | TRBJ2-5 | TRBV15 | CATSRAGGTRETQYF | TGTGCCACCAGCAGAGCGGGTGGGACACGGGAGACCCAGTACTTC
- | - | TRBJ2-3 | TRBV5-6 | CASVSRGSVDTQYF | TGTGCCAGCGTCAGTAGGGGGAGCGTAGATACGCAGTATTTT
- | - | TRBJ2-5 | TRBV30 | CAWSATTWAGEYQETQYF | TGTGCCTGGAGTGCTACTACCTGGGCAGGGGAATACCAAGAGACCCAGTACTTC
once | - | TRBJ1-2 | TRBV28 | CASPGPYGYTF | TGTGCCAGCCCAGGGCCCTATGGCTACACCTTC
- | TRBD2 | TRBJ2-1 | TRBV6-1 | CASSGTSGGTYNEQFF | TGTGCCAGCAGTGGGACTAGCGGGGGTACTTACAATGAGCAGTTCTTC
- | TRBD1 | TRBJ1-2 | TRBV5-1 | CASSSDRGRSAFYTF | TGCGCCAGCAGCTCGGACAGGGGGCGATCTGCCTTCTACACCTTC
- | TRBD1 | TRBJ2-5 | TRBV2 | CASSVRDRAPQETQYF | TGTGCCAGCAGTGTCCGGGACAGGGCTCCGCAAGAGACCCAGTACTTC
once | - | TRBJ1-5 | TRBV6-1 | CASSERGGQPQHF | TGTGCCAGCAGTGAAAGGGGTGGTCAGCCCCAGCATTTT
- | TRBD1 | TRBJ2-5 | TRBV5-1 | CASSQDRGQETQYF | TGCGCCAGCAGCCAGGACAGGGGCCAAGAGACCCAGTACTTC
- | TRBD1 | TRBJ2-5 | TRBV5-1 | CASSLGGQGSSETQYF | TGCGCCAGCAGCTTGGGGGGACAGGGTAGTTCGGAGACCCAGTACTTC
- | TRBD1 | TRBJ1-1 | TRBV4-1 | CASSPDRREAFF | TGCGCCAGCAGCCCGGACAGGCGAGAAGCTTTCTTT